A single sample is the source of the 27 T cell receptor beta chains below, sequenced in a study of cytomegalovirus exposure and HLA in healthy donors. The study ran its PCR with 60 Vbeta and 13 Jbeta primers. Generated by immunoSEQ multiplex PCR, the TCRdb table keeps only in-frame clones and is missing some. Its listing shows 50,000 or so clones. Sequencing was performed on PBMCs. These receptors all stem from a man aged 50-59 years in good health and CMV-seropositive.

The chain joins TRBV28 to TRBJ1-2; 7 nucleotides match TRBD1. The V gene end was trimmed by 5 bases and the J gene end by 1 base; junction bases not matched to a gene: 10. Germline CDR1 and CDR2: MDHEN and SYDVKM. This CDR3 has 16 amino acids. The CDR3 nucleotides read TGTGCCAGCAGTCCCCCGGGACAGCTGCTTAACTATGGCTACACCTTC. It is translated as CASSPPGQLLNYGYTF.

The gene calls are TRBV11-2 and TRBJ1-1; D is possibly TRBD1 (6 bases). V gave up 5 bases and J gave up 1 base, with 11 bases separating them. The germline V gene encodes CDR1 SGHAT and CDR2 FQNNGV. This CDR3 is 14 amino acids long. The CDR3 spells CASSTQGRNTEAFF. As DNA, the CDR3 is TGTGCCAGCAGCACCCAGGGGAGGAACACTGAAGCTTTCTTT. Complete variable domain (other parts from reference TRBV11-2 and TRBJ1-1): EAGVAQSPRYKIIEKRQSVAFWCNPISGHATLYWYQQILGQGPKLLIQFQNNGVVDDSQLPKDRFSAERLKGVDSTLKIQPAKLEDSAVYLCASSTQGRNTEAFFGQGTRLTVV.

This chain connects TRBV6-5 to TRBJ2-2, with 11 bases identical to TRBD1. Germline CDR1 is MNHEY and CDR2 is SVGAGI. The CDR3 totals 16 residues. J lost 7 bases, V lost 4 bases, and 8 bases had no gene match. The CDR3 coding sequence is TGTGCCAGCAGTTTATCCGGGACAGGGGGTCACGGGGAGCTGTTTTTT. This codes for CASSLSGTGGHGELFF.

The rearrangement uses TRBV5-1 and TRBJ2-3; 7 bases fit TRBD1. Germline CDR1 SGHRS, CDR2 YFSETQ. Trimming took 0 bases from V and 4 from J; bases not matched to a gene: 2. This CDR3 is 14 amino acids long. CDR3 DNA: TGCGCCAGCAGCTTGGAGGGGGCCCCAGATACGCAGTATTTT. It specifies CASSLEGAPDTQYF. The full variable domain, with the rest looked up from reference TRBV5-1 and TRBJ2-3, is KAGVTQTPRYLIKTRGQQVTLSCSPISGHRSVSWYQQTPGQGLQFLFEYFSETQRNKGNFPGRFSGRQFSNSRSEMNVSTLELGDSALYLCASSLEGAPDTQYFGPGTRLTVL.

The CDR3 DNA reads TGTGCCAGTAGTATAGGACTAGGGCAGCACACTGAAGCTTTCTTT. Protein: CASSIGLGQHTEAFF. The gene calls are TRBV19 and TRBJ1-1; D uncertain. Germline CDR1 and CDR2: LNHDA and SQIVND (reference sequence). The CDR3 is 15 residues long. V lost 1 base to trimming and J lost 3 bases, with 12 bases between them.

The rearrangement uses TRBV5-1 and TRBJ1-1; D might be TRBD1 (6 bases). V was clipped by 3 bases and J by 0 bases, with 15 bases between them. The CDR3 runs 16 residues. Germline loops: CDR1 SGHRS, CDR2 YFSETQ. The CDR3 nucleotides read TGCGCCAGCAGCTCACAGGGTATGGGGCTGAACACTGAAGCTTTCTTT. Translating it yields CASSSQGMGLNTEAFF.

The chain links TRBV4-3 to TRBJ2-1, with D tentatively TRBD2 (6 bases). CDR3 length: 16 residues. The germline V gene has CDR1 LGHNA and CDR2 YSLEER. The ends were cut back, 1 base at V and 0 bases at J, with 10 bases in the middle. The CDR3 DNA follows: TGCGCCAGCAGCCAAGGACGGACTAACTCCTACAATGAGCAGTTCTTC. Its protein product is CASSQGRTNSYNEQFF.

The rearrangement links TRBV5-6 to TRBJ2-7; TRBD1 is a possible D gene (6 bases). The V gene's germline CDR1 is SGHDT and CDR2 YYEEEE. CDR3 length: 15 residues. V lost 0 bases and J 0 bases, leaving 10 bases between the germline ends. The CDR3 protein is CASSLAAGASYEQYF. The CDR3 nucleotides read TGTGCCAGCAGCTTGGCGGCAGGGGCCTCCTACGAGCAGTACTTC.

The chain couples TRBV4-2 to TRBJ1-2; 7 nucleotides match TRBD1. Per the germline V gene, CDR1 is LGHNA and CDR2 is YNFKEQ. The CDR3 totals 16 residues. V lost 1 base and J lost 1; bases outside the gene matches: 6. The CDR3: CASSQGQGRGNYGYTF. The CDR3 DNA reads TGTGCCAGCAGCCAAGGACAGGGACGGGGTAACTATGGCTACACCTTC.

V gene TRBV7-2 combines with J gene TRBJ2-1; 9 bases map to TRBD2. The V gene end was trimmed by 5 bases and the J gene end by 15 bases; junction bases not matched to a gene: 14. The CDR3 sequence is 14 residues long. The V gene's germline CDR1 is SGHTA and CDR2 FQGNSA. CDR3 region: CASSTPGILAGLFF. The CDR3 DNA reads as TGTGCCAGCAGCACCCCAGGGATTCTAGCGGGACTGTTCTTC.

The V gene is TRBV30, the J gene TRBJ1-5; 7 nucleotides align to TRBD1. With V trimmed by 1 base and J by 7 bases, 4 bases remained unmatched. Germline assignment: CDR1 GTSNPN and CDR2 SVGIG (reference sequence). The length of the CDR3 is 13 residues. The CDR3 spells CAWSGGGGQPQHF. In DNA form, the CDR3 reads TGTGCCTGGAGTGGAGGGGGCGGACAGCCCCAGCATTTT. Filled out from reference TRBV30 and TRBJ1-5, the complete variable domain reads SQTIHQWPATLVQPVGSPLSLECTVEGTSNPNLYWYRQAAGRGLQLLFYSVGIGQISSEVPQNLSASRPQDRQFILSSKKLLLSDSGFYLCAWSGGGGQPQHFGDGTRLSIL.

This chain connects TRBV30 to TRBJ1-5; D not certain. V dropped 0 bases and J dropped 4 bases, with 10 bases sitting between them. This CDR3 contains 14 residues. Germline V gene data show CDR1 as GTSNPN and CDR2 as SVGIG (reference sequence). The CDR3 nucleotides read TGTGCCTGGAGTGTCCGCGGGGATAATCAGCCCCAGCATTTT. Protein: CAWSVRGDNQPQHF.

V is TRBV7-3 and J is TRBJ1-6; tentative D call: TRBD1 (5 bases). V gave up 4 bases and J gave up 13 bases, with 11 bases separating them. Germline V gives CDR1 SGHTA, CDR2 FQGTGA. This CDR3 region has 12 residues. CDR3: CASSWERGPLHF. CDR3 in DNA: TGTGCCAGCAGCTGGGAGCGGGGGCCCCTCCACTTT.

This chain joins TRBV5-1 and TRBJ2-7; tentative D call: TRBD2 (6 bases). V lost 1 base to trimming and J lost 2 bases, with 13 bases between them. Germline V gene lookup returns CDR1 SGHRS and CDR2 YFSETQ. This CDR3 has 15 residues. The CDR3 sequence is CASSLRSGPTYEQYF. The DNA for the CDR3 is TGCGCCAGCAGCTTGCGAAGCGGGCCTACCTACGAGCAGTACTTC.

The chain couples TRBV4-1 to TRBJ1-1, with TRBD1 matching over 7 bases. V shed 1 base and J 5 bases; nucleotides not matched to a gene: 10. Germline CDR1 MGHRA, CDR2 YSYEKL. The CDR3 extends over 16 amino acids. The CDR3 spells CASSQGIARGVTEAFF. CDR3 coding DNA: TGCGCCAGCAGCCAAGGAATTGCCAGGGGGGTTACTGAAGCTTTCTTT.

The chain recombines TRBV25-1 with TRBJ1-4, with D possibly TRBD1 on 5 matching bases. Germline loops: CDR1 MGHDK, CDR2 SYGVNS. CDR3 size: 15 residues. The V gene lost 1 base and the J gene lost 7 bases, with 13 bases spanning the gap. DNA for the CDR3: TGTGCCAGCAGTGAATCTGAGGGACTGGGTGAAAAACTGTTTTTT. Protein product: CASSESEGLGEKLFF. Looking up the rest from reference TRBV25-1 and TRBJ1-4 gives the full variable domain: EADIYQTPRYLVIGTGKKITLECSQTMGHDKMYWYQQDPGMELHLIHYSYGVNSTEKGDLSSESTVSRIRTEHFPLTLESARPSHTSQYLCASSESEGLGEKLFFGSGTQLSVL.

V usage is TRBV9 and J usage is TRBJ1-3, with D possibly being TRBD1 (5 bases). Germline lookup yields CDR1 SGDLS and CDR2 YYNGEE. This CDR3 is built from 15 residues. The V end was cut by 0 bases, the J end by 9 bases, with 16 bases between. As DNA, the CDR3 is TGTGCCAGCAGCGTAGTGGGGGGTGGTCGTGGCACCATATATTTT. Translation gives CASSVVGGGRGTIYF.

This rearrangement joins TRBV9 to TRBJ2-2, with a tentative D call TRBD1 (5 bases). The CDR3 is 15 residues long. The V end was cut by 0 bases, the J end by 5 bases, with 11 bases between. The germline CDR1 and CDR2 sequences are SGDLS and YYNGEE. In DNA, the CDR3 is TGTGCCAGCAGCGTAGAAGGGGTGAGGACCGGGGAGCTGTTTTTT. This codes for CASSVEGVRTGELFF.

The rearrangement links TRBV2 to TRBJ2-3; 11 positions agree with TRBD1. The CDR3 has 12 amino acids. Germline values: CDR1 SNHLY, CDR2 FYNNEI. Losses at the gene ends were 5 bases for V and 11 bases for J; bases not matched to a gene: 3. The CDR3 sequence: CASSRTGGEQYF. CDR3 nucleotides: TGTGCCAGCAGTCGGACAGGGGGCGAGCAGTATTTT.

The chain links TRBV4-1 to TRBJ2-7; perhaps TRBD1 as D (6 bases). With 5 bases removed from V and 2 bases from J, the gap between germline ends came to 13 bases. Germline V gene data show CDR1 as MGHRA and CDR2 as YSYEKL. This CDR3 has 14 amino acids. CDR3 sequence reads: CASSNTGLAYEQYF. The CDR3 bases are TGCGCCAGCAGCAACACAGGGCTTGCCTACGAGCAGTACTTC.

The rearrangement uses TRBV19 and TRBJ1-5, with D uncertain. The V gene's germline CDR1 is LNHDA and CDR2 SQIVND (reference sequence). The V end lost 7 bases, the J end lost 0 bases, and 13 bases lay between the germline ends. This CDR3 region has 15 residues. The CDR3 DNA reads TGTGCCAGTATACCAGGCCCTTATAGCAATCAGCCCCAGCATTTT. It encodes CASIPGPYSNQPQHF.

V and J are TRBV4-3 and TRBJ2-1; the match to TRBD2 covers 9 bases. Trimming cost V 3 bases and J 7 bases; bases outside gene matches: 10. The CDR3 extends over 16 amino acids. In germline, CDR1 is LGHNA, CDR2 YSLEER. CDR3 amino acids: CASSQEGGLAGNEQFF. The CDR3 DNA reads TGCGCCAGCAGCCAGGAGGGGGGCCTAGCGGGAAATGAGCAGTTCTTC.

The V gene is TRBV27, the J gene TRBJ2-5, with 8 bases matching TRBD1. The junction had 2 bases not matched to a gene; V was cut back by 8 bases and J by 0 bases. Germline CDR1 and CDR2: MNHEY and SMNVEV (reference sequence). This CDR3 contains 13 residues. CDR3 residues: CASQGANQETQYF. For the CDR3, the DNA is TGTGCCAGCCAGGGGGCCAACCAAGAGACCCAGTACTTC.

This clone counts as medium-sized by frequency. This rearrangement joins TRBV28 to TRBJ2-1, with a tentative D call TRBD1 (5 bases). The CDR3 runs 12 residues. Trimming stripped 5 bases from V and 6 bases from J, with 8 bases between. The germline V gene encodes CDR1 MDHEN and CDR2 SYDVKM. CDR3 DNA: TGTGCCAGCAGTCGTAGGGGCAATGAGCAGTTCTTC. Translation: CASSRRGNEQFF.

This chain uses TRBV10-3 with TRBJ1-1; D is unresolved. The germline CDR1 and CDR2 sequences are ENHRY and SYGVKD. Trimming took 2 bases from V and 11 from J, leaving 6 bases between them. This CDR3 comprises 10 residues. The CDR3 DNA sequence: TGTGCCATCAGTGAGAGGCGGGCTTTCTTT. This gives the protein CAISERRAFF.

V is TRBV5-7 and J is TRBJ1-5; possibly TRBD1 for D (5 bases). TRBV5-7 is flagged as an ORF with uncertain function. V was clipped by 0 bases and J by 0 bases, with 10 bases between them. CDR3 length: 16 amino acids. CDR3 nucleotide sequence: TGTGCCAGCAGCTTGGTCCAGGGCGTTAGCAATCAGCCCCAGCATTTT. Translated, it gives CASSLVQGVSNQPQHF.

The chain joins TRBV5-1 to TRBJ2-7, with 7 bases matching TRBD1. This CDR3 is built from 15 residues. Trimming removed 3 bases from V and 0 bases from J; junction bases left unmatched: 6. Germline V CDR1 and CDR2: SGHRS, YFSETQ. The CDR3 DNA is TGCGCCAGCAGCTCGTGGGGACAGTCCTCCTACGAGCAGTACTTC. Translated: CASSSWGQSSYEQYF.